The T cell receptor (beta chain) under discussion was sequenced for a study of control samples from healthy donors and cancer patients (TCRdb year 2020). As regards this clone: Which antigen it targets is not known. Base-call qualities are not available, and no considerably larger clone is one nucleotide away.

The library came from the immunoSEQ multiplex PCR assay. TCRdb re-hosts the immuneACCESS table, in-frame sequences only. Its copies lack some clones; in the studies checked, an unresolved V gene accounts for under half of them, and the cause for the rest is not known. The sample table records around 130,000 clones; approximately 90% of these occur just once. The ten largest account for roughly 9.4% of the sample. The germline V gene specifies SGHRS as CDR1 and YFSETQ as CDR2. Reading from cysteine to phenylalanine, the CDR3 counts 15 amino acids. Only the CDR3 DNA stays, 45 bases, in frame from base 1. Trimming at the junction amounts to 4 bases on V and 2 bases on J, and the germline ends lie 13 bases apart.

The specimen sequenced was blood. The receptor comes from a man aged 18 to 30 in good health. The V and J genes are TRBV5-1 and TRBJ2-1; the D call is possibly TRBD1 or TRBD2, each sharing 5 bases. The CDR3 corresponds to CASSVTGTAYNEQFF. The nucleotides read TGCGCCAGCAGCGTTACCGGGACGGCCTACAATGAGCAGTTCTTC.